Listed below are T cell receptor beta chains from one sample, sequenced in a study of T-cell reconstitution after alpha-beta-depleted transplantation in children. One entry per CDR3 protein, called by TCRdb with MiXCR from the PCR reads. Among 400,000 to 550,000 distinct CDR3 sequences listed, about 10% were seen once. The sample in question was PBMCs, obtained before TCRalphabeta/CD19-depleted stem cell transplant. These TCRs come from a child aged 2-15 years with inherited bone marrow failure, due to receive a stem cell transplant. CDR3s include the opening cysteine and the closing phenylalanine or tryptophan. Each record gives: V gene, clone size, D gene, J gene, CDR3 DNA, CDR3 protein. A D gene is named only where the DNA matches it firmly. Some rows mark clone size as missing; the rest say once, few, many or name a class of expanded clone.

>TRBV24-1|many|-|TRBJ2-1
TGTGCCACCAGTGATCCCAGGGTCACCTACAATGAGCAGTTCTTC
CATSDPRVTYNEQFF
>TRBV12-3/TRBV12-4|many|-|TRBJ2-2
TGTGCCAGCATTCCTGGACTGTACACCGGGGAGCTGTTTTTT
CASIPGLYTGELFF
>TRBV4-3|many|TRBD2|TRBJ2-1
TGCGCCAGCAGGGAGGGACTAGCGGACAATGAGCAGTTCTTC
CASREGLADNEQFF
>TRBV9|many|TRBD2|TRBJ2-5
TGTGCCAGCAGCGTACAGAGCGGGGTCTACCAAGAGACCCAGTACTTC
CASSVQSGVYQETQYF
>TRBV13|many|-|TRBJ2-7
TGTGCCAGCAGCATCCTCACCACAGCAACCTACGAGCAGTACTTC
CASSILTTATYEQYF
>TRBV5-1|many|-|TRBJ2-5
TGCGCCAGCAGCTCTGGAGTTGGGGAGACCCAGTACTTC
CASSSGVGETQYF
>TRBV24-1|few|TRBD1|TRBJ2-5
TGTGCCACCAGTGACCTAAAGACAGGGGGACGAGAGACCCAGTACTTC
CATSDLKTGGRETQYF
>TRBV11-3|many|TRBD2|TRBJ2-1
TGTGCCAGCAGTTTCCCGGGACTAGCGGGAGAGGGCGCCTACAATGAGCAGTTCTTC
CASSFPGLAGEGAYNEQFF
>TRBV7-2|many|TRBD2|TRBJ2-1
TGTGCCAGCAGCTTAGCACCGGGACTAGCGCCCAGAGAGGGTGACAATGAGCAGTTCTTC
CASSLAPGLAPREGDNEQFF
>TRBV29-1|many|-|TRBJ1-5
TGCAGCGTTGCCGCGGATAGCAATCAGCCCCAGCATTTT
CSVAADSNQPQHF
>TRBV6-2/TRBV6-3|-|-|TRBJ2-1
TGTGCCAGCAGTTATAAGCCCCTCACGGGTGAGCAGTTCTTC
CASSYKPLTGEQFF
>TRBV12-3/TRBV12-4|many|TRBD1|TRBJ2-1
TGTGCCAGCAGAACGCACAAACCAGGGGGCTTTGAGCAGTTCTTC
CASRTHKPGGFEQFF
>TRBV5-4|-|-|TRBJ2-5
TGTGCCAGCAGCTTGGAGGTGGTAGAGACCCAGAACTTC
CASSLEVVETQNF
>TRBV6-5|-|-|TRBJ1-2
TGTGCCAGCAGTTATTGGACTCCGGGGAACTATGGCTACACCTTC
CASSYWTPGNYGYTF
>TRBV7-2|many|TRBD2|TRBJ2-1
TGTGCCAGCTCATCGACTAGCGGGCCCTACAATGAGCAGTTCTTC
CASSSTSGPYNEQFF
>TRBV25-1|many|-|TRBJ2-2
TGTGCCAGCAGTGAGGGGGGTTACACCGGGGAGCTGTTTTTT
CASSEGGYTGELFF
>TRBV4-2|many|-|TRBJ2-2
TGTGCCAGCAGCCAAGTATCGGGGTCCACCGGGGAGCTGTTTTTT
CASSQVSGSTGELFF
>TRBV20-1|many|TRBD1|TRBJ2-7
TGCAGACCCGACAGGGGGGCCTACGAGCAGTACTTC
CRPDRGAYEQYF
>TRBV5-1|many|-|TRBJ2-3
TGCGCCAGCTCGACAGGCCCAGATACGCAGTATTTT
CASSTGPDTQYF
>TRBV7-8|many|TRBD2|TRBJ2-1
TGTGCCAGCAGCGACGAAGGACTAGCGGGAGGGCTGCGTAATGAGCAGTTCTTC
CASSDEGLAGGLRNEQFF
>TRBV3-1|-|TRBD2|TRBJ2-1
TGTGCCACCTCCCATCGTGCGGGGGGAGGGGGAGGCTCCTACAATGAGCAGTTCTTC
CATSHRAGGGGGSYNEQFF
>TRBV29-1|many|-|TRBJ1-6
TGCAGCGTTGCGGTGGCAGGACCTGATTCACCCCTCCACTTT
CSVAVAGPDSPLHF
>TRBV20-1|many|-|TRBJ1-1
TGCAGTGCTACGACGCACAGGAGGTACATAGCTTTCTTT
CSATTHRRYIAFF
>TRBV12-5|few|-|TRBJ2-1
TGTGCTAGTGGTATACAGGGTATGGATGAGCAGTTCTTC
CASGIQGMDEQFF
>TRBV4-1|many|-|TRBJ2-3
TGCGCCAGCAGCCAAGCGCCCCCCTCCACAGATACGCAGTATTTT
CASSQAPPSTDTQYF
>TRBV4-2|many|-|TRBJ2-1
TGTGCCAGCAGCCAAGATATCCTCTGGGTATTAAGCTCCTACAATGAGCAGTTCTTC
CASSQDILWVLSSYNEQFF
>TRBV5-1|many|-|TRBJ2-5
TGCGCCAGCAGCTTGGGGCGGCAAGAGACCCAGTACTTC
CASSLGRQETQYF
>TRBV6-1|many|-|TRBJ2-2
TGTGCCAGCAGCCCTCTCCCGAACACCGGGGAGCTGTTTTTT
CASSPLPNTGELFF
>TRBV20-1|-|-|TRBJ1-1
TGCAGTGCTAGATCTGTTTTCCAGGATAACACTGAAGCTTTCTTT
CSARSVFQDNTEAFF
>TRBV20-1|many|TRBD2|TRBJ2-1
TGCAGTGCCAACCAGAAGACTAGCGGGGATGAGCAGTTCTTC
CSANQKTSGDEQFF
>TRBV4-2|many|TRBD2|TRBJ2-5
TGTGCCAGCAGCCAAGGTTGGACTAGCGATAACCAAGAGACCCAGTACTTC
CASSQGWTSDNQETQYF
>TRBV29-1|many|-|TRBJ2-7
TGCAGCGTCGTTGGGGGCGCCTACGAGCAGTACTTC
CSVVGGAYEQYF
>TRBV7-9|few|-|TRBJ2-5
TGTGCCAGCAGCTTAGATCCCAAAGAGACCCAGTACTTC
CASSLDPKETQYF
>TRBV7-9|many|TRBD2|TRBJ2-7
TGTGCCAGCAGCCCCCAGGCTAGCGGCCTCTACGAGCAGTACTTT
CASSPQASGLYEQYF
>TRBV5-2|-|-|TRBJ2-5
TGTGCCAGCAACTTATGGGCTACACAAGAGACCCAGTACTTC
CASNLWATQETQYF
>TRBV29-1|-|TRBD1|TRBJ1-2
TGCAGCGCCGGGACAGGGGATACTGGCTACACCTTC
CSAGTGDTGYTF
>TRBV20-1|many|-|TRBJ1-1
TGCAGTGCCAACGACAGGAACACTGAAGCTTTCTTT
CSANDRNTEAFF
>TRBV9|many|-|TRBJ2-3
TGTGCCAGCAGCGTAGTAGCGGGCACAGATACGCAGTATTTT
CASSVVAGTDTQYF
>TRBV10-3|many|-|TRBJ1-1
TGTGCCATCAGTGAGAAGGGCAGGGGGAACACTGAAGCTTTCTTT
CAISEKGRGNTEAFF
>TRBV30|many|-|TRBJ2-1
TGTGCCTGGATCCGGGAAGCGGGCAATGAGCAGTTCTTC
CAWIREAGNEQFF
>TRBV20-1|few|TRBD2|TRBJ2-1
TGCAGTGCTAGGACTAGCCTGGATGAGCAGTTCTTC
CSARTSLDEQFF
>TRBV7-9|many|-|TRBJ2-2
TGTGCCAGTGGTCACCTTCTAACCGGGGAGCTGTTTTTT
CASGHLLTGELFF
>TRBV12-3/TRBV12-4|many|-|TRBJ1-6
TGTGCCAGCAGGGTGAGCTCCTATAATTCACCCCTCCACTTT
CASRVSSYNSPLHF
>TRBV6-1|many|-|TRBJ2-1
TGTGCCAGCAGTGAATTGGGTGCTGAGTACAATGAGCAGTTCTTC
CASSELGAEYNEQFF
>TRBV7-8|-|-|TRBJ2-2
TGTGCCAGCAGCTTAGCGTGGCGGTCGAAAAGGAAGACCGGGGAGCTGTTTTTT
CASSLAWRSKRKTGELFF
>TRBV28|many|-|TRBJ2-2
TGTGCCAGCAGTTTATCGGGCGGCCCGAACACCGGGGAGCTGTTTTTT
CASSLSGGPNTGELFF
>TRBV5-1|many|-|TRBJ1-1
TGCGCGAGCGGGTTGGGGGTGAACACTGAAGCTTTCTTT
CASGLGVNTEAFF
>TRBV12-3/TRBV12-4|few|-|TRBJ2-2
TGTGCCAGCAATGAGGACAAGTTCACCGGGGAGCTGTTTTTT
CASNEDKFTGELFF
>TRBV28|many|-|TRBJ1-6
TGTGCCAGCAGTTCCCCCTACTACAGGGCATTACGGAATTCACCCCTCCACTTT
CASSSPYYRALRNSPLHF
>TRBV24-1|many|-|TRBJ2-3
TGTGCCACCAGTGAAAAACTAGTTTTCGGTACGCAGTATTTT
CATSEKLVFGTQYF
>TRBV20-1|many|-|TRBJ2-4
TGCAGTGCTAGTGGCGCACAGTTAGCCAAAAACATTCAGTACTTC
CSASGAQLAKNIQYF
>TRBV12-3/TRBV12-4|many|-|TRBJ2-7
TGTGCCAGCACCCCGGGGGACACCTACGAGCAGTACTTC
CASTPGDTYEQYF
>TRBV3-1|many|-|TRBJ2-7
TGTGCCAGCAGCCCCGGGCAGGGAGGATCCTACGAGCAGTACTTC
CASSPGQGGSYEQYF
>TRBV12-3/TRBV12-4|many|TRBD1|TRBJ2-7
TGTGCCAGCAGTGGAACTGAGGGACAGGCCCCCTACGAGCAGTACTTC
CASSGTEGQAPYEQYF
>TRBV27|few|-|TRBJ2-7
TGTGCCAGCAGTAGGAGGGATCCCTCCTACGAGCAGTACTTC
CASSRRDPSYEQYF